The T cell receptor beta chain described here comes from a study of blood T cells in healthy people across ages. A second PCR of 7 to 11 cycles used a sample-barcoded 5' primer and a J-beta primer mix. TCRdb re-analysed the 5' RACE reads in MiXCR, keeping a single row per CDR3 protein. The table has over a million distinct CDR3 sequences, 42% seen once. The sequence derives from a young woman in good health. What was sequenced was blood.

CDR3 sequence reads: CASSQESPQTYGYTF. The CDR3 DNA is TGCGCCAGCAGCCAAGAGAGCCCACAGACCTATGGCTACACCTTC. This rearrangement joins TRBV4-1 to TRBJ1-2; D remains ambiguous. Germline V gene lookup returns CDR1 MGHRA and CDR2 YSYEKL. The CDR3 length is 15 residues. V was trimmed by 0 bases and J by 4 bases, leaving 12 bases between them.